What follows are 17 T cell receptor beta chains derived from one specimen sequenced in a study of blood T cells in healthy people across ages. Through a sample-barcoded 5' primer and a J-beta primer mix, a second PCR was run for 7 to 11 cycles. TCRdb redid the calling of the 5' RACE reads with MiXCR, one entry per CDR3 protein. The repertoire consists of over 500,000 distinct CDR3 sequences, with 40% to 65% occurring once and the leading ten covering about 14%. The sequenced material came from blood. The receptor source for this set is an elderly woman in good health.

This clonotype was observed at least ten times. This rearrangement joins TRBV12-3 or TRBV12-4 to TRBJ1-1; unclear D gene. The CDR3 covers 13 residues. Trimming stripped 7 bases from V and 4 bases from J, with 13 bases between. The CDR3 DNA reads TGTGCCAGCACCCAAAACCAAGGCACTGAAGCTTTCTTT. This codes for CASTQNQGTEAFF.

This chain connects TRBV28 to TRBJ1-5; perhaps TRBD1 as D (5 bases). The CDR3 runs to 13 residues. The germline V gene encodes CDR1 MDHEN and CDR2 SYDVKM. The CDR3 protein is CATGGARAQPQHF. The DNA for the CDR3 is TGTGCAACGGGTGGGGCGCGTGCTCAGCCCCAGCATTTT.

This clonotype was seen many times. The V call is TRBV12-3 or TRBV12-4, the J call TRBJ1-2, with D perhaps TRBD1 (6 bases). CDR3 length: 13 amino acids. Deletions cut 4 bases from V and 9 bases from J, with 15 bases between. CDR3 amino acids: CASSSGQKYSYTF. The CDR3 DNA is TGTGCCAGCAGTTCCGGACAGAAGTACAGCTACACCTTC.

CDR3 in amino acids: CAIRRSAGELFF. The CDR3 nucleotides read TGTGCCATACGAAGGTCGGCGGGGGAGCTGTTTTTT. V usage is TRBV7-9 and J usage is TRBJ2-2; D unresolved. This CDR3 contains 12 residues. V lost 10 bases and J lost 8, with 14 bases in between. The V gene's germline CDR1 is SEHNR and CDR2 FQNEAQ (reference sequence).

This clonotype was recorded many times. J is TRBJ1-4 and V is TRBV20-1; 7 nucleotides match TRBD1. The trim removed 6 bases at V and 2 bases at J, leaving 6 bases unmatched. The germline gives CDR1 DFQATT, CDR2 SNEGSKA (reference sequence). The CDR3 runs 14 residues. In DNA form, the CDR3 reads TGCAGTGCCAGGGGGACACCTACTAATGAAAAACTGTTTTTT. Translated, it gives CSARGTPTNEKLFF.

The V gene is TRBV7-2, the J gene TRBJ1-5; TRBD1 might be the D (5 bases). V was shortened by 2 bases and J by 8 bases, with 10 bases between the two germline ends. The CDR3 runs 13 residues. Germline lookup yields CDR1 SGHTA and CDR2 FQGNSA. Here the CDR3 DNA reads TGTGCCAGCAGCTTAAGGGGCACTGAGCCCCAGCATTTT. It is translated as CASSLRGTEPQHF.

J is TRBJ1-4 and V is TRBV29-1, with D possibly being TRBD1 (6 bases). CDR1 is SQVTM and CDR2 is ANQGSEA in the germline V gene. The CDR3 extends over 15 amino acids. V was pared by 0 bases and J by 7 bases, with 15 bases between. The CDR3 loop reads CSVEDVRQAGEKLFF. The CDR3 DNA reads TGCAGCGTTGAAGATGTGAGACAGGCGGGTGAAAAACTGTTTTTT. Full variable domain (rest looked up from reference TRBV29-1 and TRBJ1-4): SAVISQKPSRDICQRGTSLTIQCQVDSQVTMMFWYRQQPGQSLTLIATANQGSEATYESGFVIDKFPISRPNLTFSTLTVSNMSPEDSSIYLCSVEDVRQAGEKLFFGSGTQLSVL.

This clonotype was recorded a few times. The genes are TRBV5-1 and TRBJ2-1, with D perhaps matching TRBD1 (6 bases). CDR3 size: 16 residues. Trimming removed 3 bases from V and 4 bases from J, with 17 bases in between. Germline loops: CDR1 SGHRS, CDR2 YFSETQ. The CDR3 coding sequence is TGCGCCAGCAGCTCAACAGCCGGGACACTGTACAATGAGCAGTTCTTC. Amino acids: CASSSTAGTLYNEQFF.

The V call is TRBV14, the J call TRBJ2-3; D gene uncertain. CDR1 and CDR2 (germline): SGHDN, FVKESK. This CDR3 contains 15 residues. The germline V and J ends were trimmed by 4 bases and 1 base, with 12 bases remaining between them. The CDR3 reads CASSRGDSRTDTQYF. In nucleotides, the CDR3 is TGTGCCAGCAGCCGTGGCGATAGCCGCACAGATACGCAGTATTTT.

CDR3 DNA: TGTGCAAGTCGCTTAGTCGGGACTAGCGGGAGCTCCTACAATGAGCAGTTCTTC. This translates into CASRLVGTSGSSYNEQFF. The chain is built from TRBV12-2 and TRBJ2-1; the table gives TRBD2 as D, unverified against the DNA. TRBV12-2 counts as a pseudogene. This CDR3 contains 18 residues.

The chain employs TRBV2 and TRBJ2-1; D gene ambiguous. V gave up 7 bases and J gave up 2 bases, with 12 bases separating them. Germline V gene data show CDR1 as SNHLY and CDR2 as FYNNEI. CDR3 length equals 14 residues. The CDR3 reads CASNGQATYNEQFF. The CDR3 region has the DNA TGTGCCAGCAATGGGCAGGCCACCTACAATGAGCAGTTCTTC.

The chain couples TRBV7-9 to TRBJ1-5; TRBD1 matches at 8 bases. The CDR3 runs 17 residues. J was trimmed by 1 base and V by 4 bases; bases with no gene match: 9. The germline V gene encodes CDR1 SEHNR and CDR2 FQNEAQ (reference sequence). In DNA form, the CDR3 reads TGTGCCAGCAGCTCCGGGACAGGTGGTTTGAGCAATCAGCCCCAGCATTTT. This codes for CASSSGTGGLSNQPQHF.

The gene calls are TRBV2 and TRBJ1-4; possibly TRBD1 for D (5 bases). This CDR3 has 13 residues. Germline CDR1 and CDR2: SNHLY and FYNNEI. The V end was cut by 6 bases, the J end by 7 bases, with 12 bases between. Here the CDR3 reads CASRGGVGEKLFF. CDR3 coding DNA: TGTGCCAGCAGGGGGGGAGTTGGTGAAAAACTGTTTTTT.

This clonotype was picked up a small number of times. The J gene is TRBJ1-4, the V gene TRBV28; maybe TRBD1 (6 bases). The V end was cut by 7 bases, the J end by 13 bases, with 13 bases between. This CDR3 has 11 residues. Germline CDR1 and CDR2: MDHEN and SYDVKM. The CDR3 bases are TGTGCCAGCACCACTGACAGGATACTGTTTTTT. Protein: CASTTDRILFF.

This clonotype was observed many times. This rearrangement joins TRBV20-1 to TRBJ2-3; maybe TRBD2 (5 bases). The CDR3 has 14 amino acids. The V gene's germline CDR1 is DFQATT and CDR2 SNEGSKA (reference sequence). Trimming shortened V by 2 bases and J by 3 bases, and 12 bases separated the two germline ends. CDR3 in amino acids: CSARNPAATDTQYF. CDR3 bases: TGCAGTGCTAGAAACCCAGCGGCAACAGATACGCAGTATTTT.

This clonotype was seen just once. CDR3 DNA: TGCAGTGCTAGAACCGACAGGGTTCAGTACTTC. Translating gives CSARTDRVQYF. The V call is TRBV20-1, the J call TRBJ2-7; 7 positions match TRBD1. Losses at the gene ends were 2 bases for V and 10 bases for J; bases not matched to a gene: 5. CDR1 and CDR2 from the germline V gene are DFQATT and SNEGSKA (reference sequence). The CDR3 is made up of 11 amino acids.

In regard to this clonotype: This may come from a read error, since a much larger clone is one base off. The chain couples TRBV20-1 to TRBJ2-7; tentatively, D is TRBD2 (6 bases). CDR1 and CDR2 (germline): DFQATT, SNEGSKA (reference sequence). This CDR3 has 16 residues. V was pared by 5 bases and J by 7 bases, with 27 bases between. CDR3 sequence: CSAPGTSASVYNEQYF. CDR3 bases: TGCAGTGCTCCCGGTACCTCGGCTAGCGTTTACAATGAGCAGTACTTC.